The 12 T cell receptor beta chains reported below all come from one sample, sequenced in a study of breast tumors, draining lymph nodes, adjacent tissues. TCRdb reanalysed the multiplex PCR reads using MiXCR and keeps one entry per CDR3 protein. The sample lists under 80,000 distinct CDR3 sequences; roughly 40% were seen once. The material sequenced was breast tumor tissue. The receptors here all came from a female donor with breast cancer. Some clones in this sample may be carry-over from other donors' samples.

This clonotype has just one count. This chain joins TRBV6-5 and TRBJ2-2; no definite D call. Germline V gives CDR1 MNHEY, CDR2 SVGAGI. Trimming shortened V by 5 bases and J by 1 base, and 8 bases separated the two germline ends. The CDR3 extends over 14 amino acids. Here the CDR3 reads CASSRTLNTGELFF. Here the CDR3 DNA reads TGTGCCAGCAGTCGGACCCTGAACACCGGGGAGCTGTTTTTT.

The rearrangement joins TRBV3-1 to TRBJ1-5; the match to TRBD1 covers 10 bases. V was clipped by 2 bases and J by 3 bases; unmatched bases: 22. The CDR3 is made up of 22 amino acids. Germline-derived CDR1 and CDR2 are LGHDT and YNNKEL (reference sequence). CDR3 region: CASSQTQEPGQGPQRNNQPQHF. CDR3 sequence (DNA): TGTGCCAGCAGCCAAACCCAGGAACCGGGACAGGGGCCGCAAAGAAACAATCAGCCCCAGCATTTT.

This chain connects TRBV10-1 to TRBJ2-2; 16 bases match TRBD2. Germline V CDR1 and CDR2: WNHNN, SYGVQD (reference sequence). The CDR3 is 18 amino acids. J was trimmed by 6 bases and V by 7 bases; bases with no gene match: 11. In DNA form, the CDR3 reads TGCGCCAGCATCCCAAGTCCGGGACTAGCGGGAGGGGCCGGGGAGCTGTTTTTT. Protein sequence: CASIPSPGLAGGAGELFF.

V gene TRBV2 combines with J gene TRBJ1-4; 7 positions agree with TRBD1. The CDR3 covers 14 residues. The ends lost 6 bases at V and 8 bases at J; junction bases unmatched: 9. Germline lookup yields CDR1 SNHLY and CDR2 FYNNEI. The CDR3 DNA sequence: TGTGCCAGCAGGGGGCCGGGACAGACGGAAAAACTGTTTTTT. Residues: CASRGPGQTEKLFF. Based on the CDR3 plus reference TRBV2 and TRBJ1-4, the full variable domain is EPEVTQTPSHQVTQMGQEVILRCVPISNHLYFYWYRQILGQKVEFLVSFYNNEISEKSEIFDDQFSVERPDGSNFTLKIRSTKLEDSAMYFCASRGPGQTEKLFFGSGTQLSVL.

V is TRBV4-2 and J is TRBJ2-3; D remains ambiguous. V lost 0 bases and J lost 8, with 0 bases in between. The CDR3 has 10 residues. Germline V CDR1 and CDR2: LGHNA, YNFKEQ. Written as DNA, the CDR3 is TGTGCCAGCAGCCAAGATACGCAGTATTTT. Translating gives CASSQDTQYF.

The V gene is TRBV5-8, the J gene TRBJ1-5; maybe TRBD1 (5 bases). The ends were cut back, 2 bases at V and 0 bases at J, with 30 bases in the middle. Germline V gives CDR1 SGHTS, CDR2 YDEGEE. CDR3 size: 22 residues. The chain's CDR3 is CASSFYISSALARDLSNQPQHF. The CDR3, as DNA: TGTGCCAGCAGCTTCTACATCTCCAGTGCGCTCGCCCGGGACCTTAGCAATCAGCCCCAGCATTTT.

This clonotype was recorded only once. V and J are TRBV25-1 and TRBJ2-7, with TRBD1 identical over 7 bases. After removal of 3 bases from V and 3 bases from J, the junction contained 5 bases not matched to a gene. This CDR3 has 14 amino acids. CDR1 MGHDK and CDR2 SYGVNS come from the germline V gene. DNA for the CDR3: TGTGCCAGCAGTGATGGGACAGAGCTCTACGAGCAGTACTTC. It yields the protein CASSDGTELYEQYF.

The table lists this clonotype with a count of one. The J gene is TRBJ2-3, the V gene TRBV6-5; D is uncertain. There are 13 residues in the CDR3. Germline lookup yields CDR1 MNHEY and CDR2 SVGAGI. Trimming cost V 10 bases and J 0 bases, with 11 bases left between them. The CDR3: CAIQAVSTDTQYF. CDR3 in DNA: TGTGCCATTCAGGCTGTGAGCACAGATACGCAGTATTTT.

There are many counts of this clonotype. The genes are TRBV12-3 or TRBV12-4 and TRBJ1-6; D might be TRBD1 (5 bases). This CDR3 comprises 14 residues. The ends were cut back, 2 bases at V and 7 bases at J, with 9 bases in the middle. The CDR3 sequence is CASSLSGGNSPLHF. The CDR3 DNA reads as TGTGCCAGCAGTTTATCTGGGGGGAATTCACCCCTCCACTTT.

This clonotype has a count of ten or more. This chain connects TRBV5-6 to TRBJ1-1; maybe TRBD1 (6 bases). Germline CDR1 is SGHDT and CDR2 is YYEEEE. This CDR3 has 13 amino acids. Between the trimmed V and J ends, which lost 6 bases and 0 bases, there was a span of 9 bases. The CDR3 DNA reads TGTGCCAGCATGAGGGGGTTGAACACTGAAGCTTTCTTT. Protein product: CASMRGLNTEAFF.

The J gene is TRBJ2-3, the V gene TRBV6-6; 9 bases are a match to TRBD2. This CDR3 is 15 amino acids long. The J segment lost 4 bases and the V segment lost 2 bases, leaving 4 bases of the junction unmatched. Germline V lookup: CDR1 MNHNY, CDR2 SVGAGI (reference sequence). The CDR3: CASSYMAGGPDTQYF. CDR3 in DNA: TGTGCCAGCAGTTACATGGCGGGGGGGCCAGATACGCAGTATTTT.

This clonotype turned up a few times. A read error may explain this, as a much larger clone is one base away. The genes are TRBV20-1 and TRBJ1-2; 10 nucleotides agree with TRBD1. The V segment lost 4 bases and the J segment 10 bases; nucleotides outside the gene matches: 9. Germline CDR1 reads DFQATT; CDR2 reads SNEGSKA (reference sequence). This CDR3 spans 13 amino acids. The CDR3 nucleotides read TGCAGTGCTATCTTGGGACAGGGGTACGCCTACACCTTC. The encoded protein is CSAILGQGYAYTF.